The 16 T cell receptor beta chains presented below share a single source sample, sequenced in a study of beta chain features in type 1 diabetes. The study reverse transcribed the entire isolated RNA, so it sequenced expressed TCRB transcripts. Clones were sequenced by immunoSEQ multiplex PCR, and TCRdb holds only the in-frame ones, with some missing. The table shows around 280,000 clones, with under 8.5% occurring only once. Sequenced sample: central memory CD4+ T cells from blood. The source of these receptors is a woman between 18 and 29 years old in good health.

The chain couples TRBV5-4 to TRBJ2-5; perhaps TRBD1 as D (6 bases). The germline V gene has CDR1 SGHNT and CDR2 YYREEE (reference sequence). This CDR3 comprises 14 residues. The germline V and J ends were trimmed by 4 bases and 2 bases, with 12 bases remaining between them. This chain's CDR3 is CASSQGKGQETQYF. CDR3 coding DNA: TGTGCCAGCAGCCAGGGGAAGGGACAAGAGACCCAGTACTTC.

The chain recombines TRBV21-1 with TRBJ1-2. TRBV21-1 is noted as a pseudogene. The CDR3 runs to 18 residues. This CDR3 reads CASSKFTWTGGTNYGYTF. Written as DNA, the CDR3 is TGTGCCAGCAGCAAATTCACCTGGACGGGTGGCACGAACTATGGCTACACCTTC.

This CDR3 is CASSLTNEQFF. The CDR3 DNA reads as TGTGCCAGCAGTTTAACGAATGAGCAGTTCTTC. This sequence joins TRBV28 and TRBJ2-1; D unresolved. Germline assignment: CDR1 MDHEN and CDR2 SYDVKM. CDR3 length equals 11 residues. The V end was cut by 2 bases, the J end by 7 bases, with 3 bases between.

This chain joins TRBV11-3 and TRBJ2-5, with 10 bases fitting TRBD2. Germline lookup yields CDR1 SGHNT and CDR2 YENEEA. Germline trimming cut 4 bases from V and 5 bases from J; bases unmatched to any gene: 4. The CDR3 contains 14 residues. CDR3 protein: CASSSSGGMETQYF. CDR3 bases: TGTGCCAGCAGCTCTAGCGGGGGAATGGAGACCCAGTACTTC.

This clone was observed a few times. CDR3 loop: CASSVGQTLKNNEQFF. The CDR3 nucleotides are TGTGCCAGCAGTGTAGGGCAAACCCTAAAAAACAATGAGCAGTTCTTC. The chain combines TRBV27 with TRBJ2-1; no definite D call. Trimming cost V 5 bases and J 5 bases, with 19 bases left between them. The CDR3 loop spans 16 amino acids. The germline V gene has CDR1 MNHEY and CDR2 SMNVEV (reference sequence).

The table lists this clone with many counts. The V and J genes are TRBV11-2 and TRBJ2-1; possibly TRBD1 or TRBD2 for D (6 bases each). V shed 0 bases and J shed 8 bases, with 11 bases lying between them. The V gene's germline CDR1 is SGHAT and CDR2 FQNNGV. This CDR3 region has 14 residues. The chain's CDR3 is CASSLERGVHEQFF. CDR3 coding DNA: TGTGCCAGCAGCTTAGAGAGGGGGGTACATGAGCAGTTCTTC.

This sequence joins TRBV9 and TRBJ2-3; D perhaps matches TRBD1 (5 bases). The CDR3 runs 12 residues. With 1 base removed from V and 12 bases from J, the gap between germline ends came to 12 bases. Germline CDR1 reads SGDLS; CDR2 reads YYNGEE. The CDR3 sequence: CASSVPPGHQYF. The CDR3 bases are TGTGCCAGCAGCGTACCACCTGGACATCAGTATTTT.

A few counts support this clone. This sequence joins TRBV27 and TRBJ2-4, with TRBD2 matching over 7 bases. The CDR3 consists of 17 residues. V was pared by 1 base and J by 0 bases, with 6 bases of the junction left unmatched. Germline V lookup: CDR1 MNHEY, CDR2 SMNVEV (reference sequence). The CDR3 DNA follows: TGTGCCAGCAGTTTATATGGGGCGGGAGTAGCCAAAAACATTCAGTACTTC. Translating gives CASSLYGAGVAKNIQYF.

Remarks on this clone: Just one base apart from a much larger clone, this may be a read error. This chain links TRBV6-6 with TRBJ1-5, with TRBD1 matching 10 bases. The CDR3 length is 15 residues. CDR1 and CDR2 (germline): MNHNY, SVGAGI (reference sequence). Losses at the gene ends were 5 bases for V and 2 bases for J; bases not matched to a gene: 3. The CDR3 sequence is CASSLGTGGNQPQHF. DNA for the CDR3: TGTGCCAGCAGTCTCGGGACAGGGGGCAATCAGCCCCAGCATTTT.

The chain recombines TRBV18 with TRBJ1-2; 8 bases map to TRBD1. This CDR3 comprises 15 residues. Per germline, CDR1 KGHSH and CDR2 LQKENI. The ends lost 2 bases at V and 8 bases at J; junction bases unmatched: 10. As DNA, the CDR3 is TGTGCCAGCTCACCAGAAACAGGGGGGGTCGGCGGCTACACCTTC. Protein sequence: CASSPETGGVGGYTF.

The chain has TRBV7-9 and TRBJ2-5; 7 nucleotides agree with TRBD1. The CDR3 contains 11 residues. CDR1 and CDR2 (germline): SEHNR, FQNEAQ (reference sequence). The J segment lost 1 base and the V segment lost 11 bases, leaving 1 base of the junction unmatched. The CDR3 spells CAGTVQETQYF. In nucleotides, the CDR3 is TGTGCCGGGACAGTCCAAGAGACCCAGTACTTC.

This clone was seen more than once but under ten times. CDR3 residues: CASSPLGNEQFF. As DNA, the CDR3 is TGTGCCAGCAGCCCCCTCGGGAATGAGCAGTTCTTC. The chain employs TRBV7-7 and TRBJ2-1; D is unresolved. Germline V gene lookup returns CDR1 SSHAT and CDR2 FNYEAQ (reference sequence). This CDR3 spans 12 amino acids. Trimming took 5 bases from V and 7 from J, leaving 9 bases between them. Drawing the rest from reference TRBV7-7 and TRBJ2-1, the complete variable domain is GAGVSQSPRYKVTKRGQDVTLRCDPISSHATLYWYQQALGQGPEFLTYFNYEAQPDKSGLPSDRFSAERPEGSISTLTIQRTEQRDSAMYRCASSPLGNEQFFGPGTRLTVL.

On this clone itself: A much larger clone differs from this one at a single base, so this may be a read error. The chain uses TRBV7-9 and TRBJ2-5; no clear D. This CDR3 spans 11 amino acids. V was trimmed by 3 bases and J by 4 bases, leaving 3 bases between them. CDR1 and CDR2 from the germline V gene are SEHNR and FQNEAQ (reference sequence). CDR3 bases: TGTGCCAGCAGCTTTGGAGAGACCCAGTACTTC. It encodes CASSFGETQYF.

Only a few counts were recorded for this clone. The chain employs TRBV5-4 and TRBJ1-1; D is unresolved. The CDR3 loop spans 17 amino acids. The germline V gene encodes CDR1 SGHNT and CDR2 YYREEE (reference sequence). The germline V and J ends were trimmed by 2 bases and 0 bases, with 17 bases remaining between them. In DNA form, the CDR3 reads TGTGCCAGCAGCTTTGGCGGCCTTTATATGATGAACACTGAAGCTTTCTTT. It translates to CASSFGGLYMMNTEAFF.

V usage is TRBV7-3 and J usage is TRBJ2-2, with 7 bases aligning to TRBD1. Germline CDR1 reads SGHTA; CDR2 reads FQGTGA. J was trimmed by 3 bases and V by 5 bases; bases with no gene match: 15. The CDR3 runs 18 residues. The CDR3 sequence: CASSPLTGTENHTGELFF. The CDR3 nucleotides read TGTGCCAGCAGCCCCCTGACCGGGACAGAGAACCACACCGGGGAGCTGTTTTTT. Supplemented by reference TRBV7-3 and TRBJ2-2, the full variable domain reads GAGVSQTPSNKVTEKGKYVELRCDPISGHTALYWYRQSLGQGPEFLIYFQGTGAADDSGLPNDRFFAVRPEGSVSTLKIQRTERGDSAVYLCASSPLTGTENHTGELFFGEGSRLTVL.

CDR3 sequence reads: CASSLTGINGYTF. The DNA of the CDR3 is TGTGCCAGCAGTTTAACAGGGATTAATGGCTACACCTTC. The chain uses TRBV27 and TRBJ1-2; TRBD1 is a possible D gene (6 bases). Germline CDR1 and CDR2: MNHEY and SMNVEV (reference sequence). There are 13 residues in the CDR3. The ends were cut back, 2 bases at V and 6 bases at J, with 10 bases in the middle.